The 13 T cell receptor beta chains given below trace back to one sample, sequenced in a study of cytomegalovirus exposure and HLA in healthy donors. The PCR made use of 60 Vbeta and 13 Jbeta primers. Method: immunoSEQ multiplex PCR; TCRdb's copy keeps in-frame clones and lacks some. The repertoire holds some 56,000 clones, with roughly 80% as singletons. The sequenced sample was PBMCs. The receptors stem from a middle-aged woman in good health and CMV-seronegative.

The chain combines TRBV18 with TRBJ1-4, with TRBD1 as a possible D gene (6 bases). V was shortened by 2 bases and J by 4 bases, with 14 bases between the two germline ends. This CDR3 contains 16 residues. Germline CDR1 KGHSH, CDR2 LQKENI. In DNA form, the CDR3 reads TGTGCCAGCTCACCAAAACCGGGACAAAGTAATGAAAAACTGTTTTTT. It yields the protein CASSPKPGQSNEKLFF.

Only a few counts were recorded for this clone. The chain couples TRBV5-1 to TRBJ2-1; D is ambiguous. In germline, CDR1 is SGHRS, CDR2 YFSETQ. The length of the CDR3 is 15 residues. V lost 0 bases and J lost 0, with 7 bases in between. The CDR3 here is CASSLVGSSYNEQFF. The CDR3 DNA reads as TGCGCCAGCAGCTTGGTTGGCAGCTCCTACAATGAGCAGTTCTTC.

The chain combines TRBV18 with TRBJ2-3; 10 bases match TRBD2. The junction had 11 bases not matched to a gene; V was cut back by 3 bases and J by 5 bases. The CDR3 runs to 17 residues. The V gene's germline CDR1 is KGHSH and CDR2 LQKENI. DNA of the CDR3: TGTGCCAGCTCACCGGGAGCGGGAGGGCCAGTTAAAGATACGCAGTATTTT. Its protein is CASSPGAGGPVKDTQYF.

The CDR3 protein is CASSRDRDRGGYTF. The CDR3 bases are TGTGCCAGCAGCCGGGACAGGGATCGTGGGGGCTACACCTTC. The chain links TRBV11-2 to TRBJ1-2, with 9 bases matching TRBD1. J gave up 8 bases and V 5 bases, and 9 bases lay outside the gene matches. The CDR3 is 14 residues long. Germline CDR1 reads SGHAT; CDR2 reads FQNNGV.

The CDR3 coding sequence is TGTGCCAGCACCCTAGGGGCTAGCGGTTCCTACAATGAGCAGTTCTTC. Amino acids: CASTLGASGSYNEQFF. The V gene is TRBV27, the J gene TRBJ2-1; the match to TRBD2 covers 7 bases. J gave up 1 base and V 7 bases, and 10 bases lay outside the gene matches. The CDR3 is made up of 16 amino acids. CDR1 is MNHEY and CDR2 is SMNVEV in the germline V gene (reference sequence).

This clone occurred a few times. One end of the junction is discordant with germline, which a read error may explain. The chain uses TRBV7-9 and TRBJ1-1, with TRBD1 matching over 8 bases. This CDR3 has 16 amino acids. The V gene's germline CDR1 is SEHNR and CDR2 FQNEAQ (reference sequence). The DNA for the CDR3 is TGTTCCAGCAGCGCTGACAGGGGATGGCTTAGCACTGAAGCTTTCTTT. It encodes CSSSADRGWLSTEAFF.

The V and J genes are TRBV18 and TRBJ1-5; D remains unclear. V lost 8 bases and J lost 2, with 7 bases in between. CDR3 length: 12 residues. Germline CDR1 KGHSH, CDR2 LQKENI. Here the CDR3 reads CASTTGNQPQHF. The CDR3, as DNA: TGTGCCAGCACAACAGGCAATCAGCCCCAGCATTTT.

CDR3 DNA sequence: TGTGCCAGCAGCCCAGAGGGACTCCGTCCTAATCAGTTCTTC. This gives the protein CASSPEGLRPNQFF. The rearrangement links TRBV7-3 to TRBJ2-1, with D possibly TRBD2 on 6 matching bases. V gave up 5 bases and J gave up 13 bases, with 21 bases separating them. The CDR3 runs 14 residues. CDR1 SGHTA and CDR2 FQGTGA come from the germline V gene.

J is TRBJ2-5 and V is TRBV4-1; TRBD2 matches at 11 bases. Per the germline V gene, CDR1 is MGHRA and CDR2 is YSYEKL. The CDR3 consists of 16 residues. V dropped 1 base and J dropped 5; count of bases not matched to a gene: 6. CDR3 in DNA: TGCGCCAGCAGCCAAGCTAGCGGGAGGAATGGGGAGACCCAGTACTTC. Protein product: CASSQASGRNGETQYF.

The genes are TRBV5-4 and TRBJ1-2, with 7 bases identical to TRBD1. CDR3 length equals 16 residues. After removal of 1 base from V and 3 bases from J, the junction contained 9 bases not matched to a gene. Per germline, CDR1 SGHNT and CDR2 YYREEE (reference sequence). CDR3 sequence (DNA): TGTGCCAGCAGCTTGTCCTTAGACAGGGAGGACTATGGCTACACCTTC. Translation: CASSLSLDREDYGYTF.

CDR3 in amino acids: CASYGTSGAPYNEQFF. The CDR3 DNA is TGCGCCAGCTATGGGACTAGCGGGGCACCCTACAATGAGCAGTTCTTC. This chain uses TRBV5-1 with TRBJ2-1, with 13 bases that match TRBD2. Trimming took 7 bases from V and 2 from J; bases not matched to a gene: 6. CDR3 length equals 16 residues. Germline V gene sequence: CDR1 SGHRS, CDR2 YFSETQ.

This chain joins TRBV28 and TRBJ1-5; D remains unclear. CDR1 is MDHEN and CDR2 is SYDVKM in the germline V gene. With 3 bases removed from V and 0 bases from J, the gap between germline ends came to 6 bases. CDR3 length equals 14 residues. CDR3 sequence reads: CASSFRSSNQPQHF. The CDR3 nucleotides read TGTGCCAGCAGTTTCCGGAGTAGCAATCAGCCCCAGCATTTT.

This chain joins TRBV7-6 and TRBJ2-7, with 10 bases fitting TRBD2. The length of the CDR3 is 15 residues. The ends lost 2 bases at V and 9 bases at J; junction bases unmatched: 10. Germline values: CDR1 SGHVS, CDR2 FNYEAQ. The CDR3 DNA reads TGTGCCAGCAGCTTAAGCACTAGCGGGATCTATGCGCAGTACTTC. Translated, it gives CASSLSTSGIYAQYF.